This TCR beta chain was recorded in a study of T cell responses to AZD1222 COVID-19 vaccine. The assay was immunoSEQ multiplex PCR, and TCRdb's table has in-frame clones only and misses some. The data show under 200,000 clones, with 88% seen just once and less than 6.5% held by the top ten. Study outcomes and limitations: Seropositive status at baseline applied to only six AZD1222 recipients. Spike-specific TCRs gained breadth and depth after people received two AZD1222 doses. Possibly, clonal diversity was underestimated; donors were largely white British and included more females.

In the case of this clone: Its target is unknown.

This sequence was found in an adult in good health. The source material was peripheral blood, sampled on day 0 of AZD1222 vaccination.

The CDR3 sequence is CASSLAGTEVFF. The CDR3 bases are TGTGCCAGCAGTCTAGCGGGGACGGAGGTGTTCTTC. The chain recombines TRBV28 with TRBJ2-1; 9 bases are a match to TRBD2. V lost 5 bases and J lost 15; bases outside the gene matches: 8. The CDR3 runs 12 residues. Germline V gene lookup returns CDR1 MDHEN and CDR2 SYDVKM.